The 4 T cell receptor beta chains presented below share a single source sample, sequenced in a study of Graves' ophthalmopathy and Graves' hyperthyroidism. Amplified TCR beta CDR3 regions were obtained using RNA transcripts as template. The library came from an HTBI-primed first-round RT-PCR and a second-round multiplex PCR. TCRdb ran MiXCR on the multiplex PCR reads and lists one entry per CDR3 protein. The sample carries 400,000 to 450,000 distinct CDR3 sequences, approximately 21% recorded once. The sample was peripheral blood. The receptor source for this set is a woman under 30 with stable Graves' hyperthyroidism.

The chain has TRBV12-3 or TRBV12-4 and TRBJ2-7; D uncertain. V was shortened by 4 bases and J by 4 bases, with 8 bases between the two germline ends. The CDR3 totals 12 residues. The CDR3 nucleotides are TGTGCCAGCAGTTGGACGGAGTACGAGCAGTACTTC. This gives the protein CASSWTEYEQYF.

Many counts were recorded for this clonotype. The V gene is TRBV20-1, the J gene TRBJ1-6, with D uncertain. The V and J ends lost 1 base and 6 bases respectively, with 13 bases between them. Germline CDR1 DFQATT, CDR2 SNEGSKA (reference sequence). CDR3 length: 15 amino acids. The CDR3 nucleotides read TGCAGTGCTAGAGCCCGGGGTCTAAGTAATTCACCCCTCCACTTT. Translation gives CSARARGLSNSPLHF.

The rearrangement joins TRBV11-2 to TRBJ1-2; 7 positions agree with TRBD1. V dropped 5 bases and J dropped 4; count of bases not matched to a gene: 13. The CDR3 has 16 residues. Germline V gene lookup returns CDR1 SGHAT and CDR2 FQNNGV. The DNA of the CDR3 is TGTGCCAGCAGCAGACTAGGGGGCGCAGGGATCTATGGCTACACCTTC. Its protein product is CASSRLGGAGIYGYTF.

This clonotype was counted many times. This chain uses TRBV28 with TRBJ1-1, with TRBD1 as a possible D gene (5 bases). V was cut by 6 bases and J by 1 base, with 6 bases left in between. Germline CDR1 and CDR2: MDHEN and SYDVKM. The CDR3 sequence is 12 residues long. The CDR3 protein is CASRGGNTEAFF. The CDR3 DNA reads TGTGCCAGCAGGGGGGGGAACACTGAAGCTTTCTTT.